This entry lists 22 T cell receptor beta chains sequenced from one sample in a study of OX40 agonist ivuxolimab in advanced cancers. Measured with immunoSEQ multiplex PCR; TCRdb has only the in-frame clones, and not every one. The table has 35,000 to 45,000 clones, approximately 85% seen once. The sequences come from CD4+ or CD8+ T cells sorted from blood, collected in a trial of the OX40 agonist ivuxolimab. All receptors derive from an adult with an advanced solid tumor such as melanoma, head and neck, liver or kidney cancer.

The rearrangement joins TRBV4-3 to TRBJ2-7; a possible D gene is TRBD1 (6 bases). CDR3 length: 15 residues. Trimming pared 1 base from V and 4 bases from J, leaving 14 bases between. Germline V gene data show CDR1 as LGHNA and CDR2 as YSLEER. The CDR3 loop is CASSQVKTGAYEQYF. The CDR3 coding sequence is TGCGCCAGCAGCCAAGTGAAGACAGGAGCGTACGAGCAGTACTTC.

The V gene is TRBV9, the J gene TRBJ1-2, with D tentatively TRBD1 (5 bases). The CDR3 extends over 14 amino acids. The V gene lost 4 bases and the J gene lost 7 bases, with 17 bases spanning the gap. The germline V gene has CDR1 SGDLS and CDR2 YYNGEE. DNA for the CDR3: TGTGCCAGCAGCCTCCAGACAGTCTGGCGTGGCTACACCTTC. It yields the protein CASSLQTVWRGYTF.

The gene calls are TRBV7-2 and TRBJ2-1, with a possible D match to TRBD2 (5 bases). V was pared by 5 bases and J by 8 bases, with 13 bases between. The CDR3 has 13 amino acids. CDR1 and CDR2 from the germline V gene are SGHTA and FQGNSA. The CDR3: CASSPPAGDEQFF. The CDR3 DNA follows: TGTGCCAGCAGCCCCCCCGCCGGGGATGAGCAGTTCTTC.

V is TRBV4-2 and J is TRBJ1-2; D call uncertain. Germline CDR1 and CDR2: LGHNA and YNFKEQ. This CDR3 comprises 14 residues. V gave up 4 bases and J gave up 7 bases, with 16 bases separating them. DNA of the CDR3: TGTGCCAGCAGCCCGCCAACGAGGTCTTTTGGCTACACCTTC. Residues: CASSPPTRSFGYTF.

The rearrangement uses TRBV5-4 and TRBJ2-7, with D uncertain. Germline V gene sequence: CDR1 SGHNT, CDR2 YYREEE (reference sequence). Trimming stripped 0 bases from V and 1 base from J, with 11 bases between. The CDR3 consists of 15 residues. The CDR3, as DNA: TGTGCCAGCAGCTTGGTAGGGAATGGGTCCTACGAGCAGTACGTC. This encodes CASSLVGNGSYEQYV.

This chain joins TRBV5-5 and TRBJ1-2, with D unclear. CDR3 size: 19 residues. Trimming removed 0 bases at V and 2 bases at J, with 23 bases between. Germline CDR1 reads SGHKS; CDR2 reads YYEKEE (reference sequence). DNA for the CDR3: TGTGCCAGCAGCTTGGACCTTTATGTCGGACGAACGAAAAACTATGGCTACACCTTC. Residues: CASSLDLYVGRTKNYGYTF.

This chain connects TRBV19 to TRBJ2-4; 12 bases are a match to TRBD1. Trimming at V came to 8 bases and at J to 12 bases, leaving 11 bases not matched to a gene. This CDR3 is built from 14 residues. From germline, CDR1 is LNHDA and CDR2 SQIVND (reference sequence). Written as DNA, the CDR3 is TGTGCCAGTGGGACAGGGGGCGATGCAAGCACTCAGTACTTC. Its translation is CASGTGGDASTQYF.

This sequence joins TRBV6-4 and TRBJ2-5; 8 nucleotides line up with TRBD2. This CDR3 spans 15 amino acids. Looked up from germline, CDR1 is MRHNA and CDR2 is SNTAGT. Trimming at V came to 2 bases and at J to 3 bases, leaving 5 bases not matched to a gene. CDR3 in DNA: TGTGCCAGCAGTGACGCGCGGGGGGCCGAAGAGACCCAGTACTTC. Translating gives CASSDARGAEETQYF.

This CDR3 is CASSQEVGAYEQYV. The CDR3 DNA follows: TGCGCCAGCAGCCAAGAGGTGGGGGCTTACGAGCAGTACGTC. The gene calls are TRBV4-3 and TRBJ2-7; D possibly corresponds to TRBD1 (6 bases). CDR1 and CDR2 (germline): LGHNA, YSLEER. CDR3 length equals 14 residues. The V end was cut by 0 bases, the J end by 4 bases, with 10 bases between.

The chain employs TRBV7-9 and TRBJ2-1; 10 bases are a match to TRBD2. Per the germline V gene, CDR1 is SEHNR and CDR2 is FQNEAQ (reference sequence). The CDR3 is made up of 15 amino acids. Unmatched junction bases numbered 7, after V lost 4 bases and J lost 7 bases. CDR3 nucleotide sequence: TGTGCCAGCAGCTGGACAGCGGGGGGGCGAAATGAGCAGTTCTTC. Amino acids: CASSWTAGGRNEQFF.

This chain links TRBV6-6 with TRBJ1-1, with 9 bases fitting TRBD1. V shed 2 bases and J 5 bases; nucleotides not matched to a gene: 3. The CDR3 contains 14 residues. Germline CDR1 reads MNHNY; CDR2 reads SVGAGI (reference sequence). The CDR3 coding sequence is TGTGCCAGCAGTTACGACAGGGGGAAAACTGAAGCTTTCTTT. Translating it yields CASSYDRGKTEAFF.

The J gene is TRBJ1-5, the V gene TRBV28, with D possibly matching TRBD1 (5 bases). Germline V gene sequence: CDR1 MDHEN, CDR2 SYDVKM. V was cut by 7 bases and J by 4 bases, with 11 bases left in between. This CDR3 has 13 amino acids. Here the CDR3 DNA reads TGTGCCAGCACCTGGGGGTCTAATCAGCCCCAGCATTTT. Translated, it gives CASTWGSNQPQHF.

This sequence joins TRBV6-5 and TRBJ1-1, with 7 positions matching TRBD1. The junction had 5 bases not matched to a gene; V was cut back by 6 bases and J by 4 bases. Germline lookup yields CDR1 MNHEY and CDR2 SVGAGI. This CDR3 contains 13 residues. The CDR3 DNA sequence: TGTGCCAGCAGCCAGACAGGGCCCACTGAAGCTTTCTTT. Its translation: CASSQTGPTEAFF.

CDR3 region: CASSESPHSANYGYTF. The CDR3 DNA sequence: TGTGCCAGCAGTGAGTCACCTCATTCAGCTAACTATGGCTACACCTTC. This chain uses TRBV6-4 with TRBJ1-2; D is uncertain. Germline V gene sequence: CDR1 MRHNA, CDR2 SNTAGT. The CDR3 is made up of 16 amino acids. Trimming left V 3 bases short and J 0 bases short, with 14 bases between.

The rearrangement links TRBV4-1 to TRBJ2-1; D gene unclear. Trimming removed 0 bases from V and 4 bases from J, with 7 bases in between. The germline V gene encodes CDR1 MGHRA and CDR2 YSYEKL. The CDR3 covers 14 residues. CDR3 residues: CASSQEVIYNEQFF. In nucleotides, the CDR3 is TGCGCCAGCAGCCAAGAGGTAATTTACAATGAGCAGTTCTTC.

This chain uses TRBV11-2 with TRBJ2-5; D perhaps matches TRBD1 (5 bases). V lost 6 bases, J lost 1 base, and 12 bases lay in between. This CDR3 contains 14 residues. Germline loops: CDR1 SGHAT, CDR2 FQNNGV. This CDR3 is CASRGARLQETQYF. DNA for the CDR3: TGTGCCAGCAGAGGGGCACGGCTCCAAGAGACCCAGTACTTC.

The CDR3 sequence is CASSLGGGQRAEAFF. The CDR3 nucleotides read TGCGCCAGCAGCTTGGGAGGGGGACAGAGGGCCGAAGCTTTCTTT. The chain links TRBV5-1 to TRBJ1-1, with 7 bases lining up with TRBD1. Germline CDR1 reads SGHRS; CDR2 reads YFSETQ. This CDR3 region has 15 residues. J gave up 8 bases and V 0 bases, and 10 bases lay outside the gene matches.

V is TRBV11-2 and J is TRBJ2-2; a possible D gene is TRBD2 (6 bases). CDR3 length: 16 residues. Per the germline V gene, CDR1 is SGHAT and CDR2 is FQNNGV. V shed 7 bases and J shed 3 bases, with 18 bases lying between them. This CDR3 is CASTRRGGFDTGELFF. CDR3 DNA sequence: TGTGCCAGCACACGAAGGGGAGGTTTCGACACCGGGGAGCTGTTTTTT. Drawing the rest from reference TRBV11-2 and TRBJ2-2, the complete variable domain is EAGVAQSPRYKIIEKRQSVAFWCNPISGHATLYWYQQILGQGPKLLIQFQNNGVVDDSQLPKDRFSAERLKGVDSTLKIQPAKLEDSAVYLCASTRRGGFDTGELFFGEGSRLTVL.

Here the CDR3 DNA reads TGTGCCAGCAGCTTCGGGACAGGGAGTGGCTACACCTTC. This gives the protein CASSFGTGSGYTF. The chain links TRBV7-3 to TRBJ1-2, with 9 bases that match TRBD1. The CDR3 is 13 residues long. CDR1 and CDR2 from the germline V gene are SGHTA and FQGTGA. The junction had 3 bases not matched to a gene; V was cut back by 3 bases and J by 7 bases.

The rearrangement joins TRBV4-1 to TRBJ1-4; TRBD1 is a possible D gene (6 bases). The CDR3 extends over 14 amino acids. In germline, CDR1 is MGHRA, CDR2 YSYEKL. Between the trimmed V and J ends, which lost 2 bases and 8 bases, there was a span of 12 bases. The CDR3 here is CASSQSGVGEKLFF. CDR3 bases: TGCGCCAGCAGCCAATCAGGGGTAGGGGAAAAACTGTTTTTT.

The genes are TRBV7-6 and TRBJ2-5, with a weak D call TRBD2 (5 bases). V dropped 3 bases and J dropped 5 bases, with 16 bases sitting between them. CDR3 length: 15 residues. Germline assignment: CDR1 SGHVS and CDR2 FNYEAQ. CDR3 nucleotide sequence: TGTGCCAGCAGCTTGGAGGTACGAGGTGGCGAGACCCAGTACTTC. It yields the protein CASSLEVRGGETQYF.

This sequence joins TRBV28 and TRBJ1-5, with D maybe TRBD1 (6 bases). Germline V gives CDR1 MDHEN, CDR2 SYDVKM. Trimming pared 4 bases from V and 0 bases from J, leaving 16 bases between. The CDR3 has 17 residues. The CDR3 nucleotides are TGTGCCAGCAGTTCCCGGGACATAAGCACTAGCAATCAGCCCCAGCATTTT. The encoded protein is CASSSRDISTSNQPQHF.